These 24 T cell receptor beta chains came from one sample sequenced in a study of CD8 T cells in ankylosing spondylitis. TCRdb analysed the 5' RACE reads with MiXCR anew, one entry per CDR3 protein. The repertoire holds 380,000 or so distinct CDR3 sequences, roughly 22% seen once, with about 12% in the top ten. The sequenced sample consisted of blood, either unsorted or a sorted T cell fraction (not recorded which). The receptors come from a male donor with ankylosing spondylitis or in good health (not recorded which).

The rearrangement links TRBV7-8 to TRBJ2-3; D not resolved. This CDR3 has 15 amino acids. Trimming pared 0 bases from V and 1 base from J, leaving 8 bases between. Per the germline V gene, CDR1 is SGHVS and CDR2 is FQNEAQ. CDR3 amino acids: CASSLARARTDTQYF. CDR3 DNA: TGTGCCAGCAGCTTAGCGAGAGCCCGCACAGATACGCAGTATTTT.

The J gene is TRBJ2-2, the V gene TRBV6-1, with TRBD2 matching over 8 bases. The CDR3 has 15 residues. The germline CDR1 and CDR2 sequences are MNHNS and SASEGT. V shed 6 bases, J shed 7 bases, and the junction held 10 bases outside the gene matches. The DNA for the CDR3 is TGTGCCAGCAGCCCTTGGCGGGGGGAGGGCGGGGAGCTGTTTTTT. Amino acids: CASSPWRGEGGELFF.

The V gene is TRBV9, the J gene TRBJ1-1; D remains ambiguous. V shed 5 bases and J shed 3 bases, with 20 bases lying between them. CDR1 and CDR2 from the germline V gene are SGDLS and YYNGEE. This CDR3 comprises 16 residues. CDR3 protein: CASSNQRRDGDTEAFF. The CDR3, as DNA: TGTGCCAGCAGTAACCAAAGAAGGGATGGGGACACTGAAGCTTTCTTT.

V usage is TRBV12-3 or TRBV12-4 and J usage is TRBJ2-1; possibly TRBD2 for D (6 bases). With 0 bases removed from V and 7 bases from J, the gap between germline ends came to 13 bases. The length of the CDR3 is 15 residues. The CDR3 region has the DNA TGTGCCAGCAGTTTAGCGCGGGGTTACGCTAATGAGCAGTTCTTC. The encoded protein is CASSLARGYANEQFF.

Comments on this clonotype: One end of the junction varies from germline; a read error may be responsible. The chain joins TRBV7-7 to TRBJ2-3; 8 bases map to TRBD2. The CDR3 is 16 amino acids. Germline V gene sequence: CDR1 SSHAT, CDR2 FNYEAQ (reference sequence). The CDR3 is CASSLSYAGGADTQYF. The CDR3 coding sequence is TGTGCTAGCAGCTTAAGCTACGCGGGGGGTGCGGATACGCAGTATTTT.

This clonotype turned up a few times. This chain uses TRBV4-1 with TRBJ2-5; perhaps TRBD2 as D (7 bases). Germline V gives CDR1 MGHRA, CDR2 YSYEKL. The CDR3 length is 17 residues. V gave up 0 bases and J gave up 0 bases, with 14 bases separating them. CDR3 region: CASSQDTAGANQETQYF. The CDR3 DNA reads as TGCGCCAGCAGCCAAGACACCGCGGGGGCTAACCAAGAGACCCAGTACTTC.

This chain uses TRBV4-1 with TRBJ2-1; D unclear. CDR3 length: 13 residues. Trimming pared 0 bases from V and 10 bases from J, leaving 10 bases between. Germline CDR1 is MGHRA and CDR2 is YSYEKL. The CDR3 sequence is CASSQEPRGEQFF. CDR3 nucleotide sequence: TGCGCCAGCAGCCAAGAACCCCGAGGAGAGCAGTTCTTC.

This clonotype was counted only a few times. Its ends do not fully match the called genes, so a read error is possible. The gene calls are TRBV7-9 and TRBJ2-7, with D perhaps TRBD1 (6 bases). The CDR3 totals 14 residues. Germline assignment: CDR1 SEHNR and CDR2 FQNEAQ (reference sequence). This chain's CDR3 is CSSSLVGQVYEQYF. Written as DNA, the CDR3 is TGTTCCAGCAGCTTAGTGGGACAAGTCTACGAGCAGTACTTC.

This chain links TRBV20-1 with TRBJ1-2, with 7 bases that match TRBD1. Germline-derived CDR1 and CDR2 are DFQATT and SNEGSKA (reference sequence). The CDR3 is made up of 16 amino acids. Losses at the gene ends were 4 bases for V and 2 bases for J; bases not matched to a gene: 13. CDR3 bases: TGCAGTGCTAAACCCGACAGGGACGTGCGCAACTATGGCTACACCTTC. This sequence encodes CSAKPDRDVRNYGYTF.

V and J are TRBV4-2 and TRBJ2-6, with a tentative D call TRBD1 (6 bases). This CDR3 has 19 amino acids. Germline V lookup: CDR1 LGHNA, CDR2 YNFKEQ. Trimming took 5 bases from V and 0 from J, leaving 20 bases between them. DNA for the CDR3: TGTGCCAGCAGCGTCCCCTCCGGGACACAATACTCTGGGGCCAACGTCCTGACTTTC. Translation: CASSVPSGTQYSGANVLTF.

The chain employs TRBV29-1 and TRBJ2-5; 7 nucleotides line up with TRBD1. The CDR3 length is 13 residues. V trimming: 6 bases; J trimming: 5 bases; junction bases outside the gene matches: 9. Germline values: CDR1 SQVTM, CDR2 ANQGSEA. The CDR3 DNA follows: TGCAGCGTAGACAGGGTTGCGGGTGAGACCCAGTACTTC. Protein: CSVDRVAGETQYF.

The chain couples TRBV15 to TRBJ2-3, with 8 bases matching TRBD2. Germline assignment: CDR1 LNHNV and CDR2 YYDKDF (reference sequence). The CDR3 extends over 16 amino acids. V dropped 6 bases and J dropped 4; count of bases not matched to a gene: 12. CDR3 residues: CATRGAGGRFPDTQYF. CDR3 coding DNA: TGTGCCACCAGAGGCGCGGGGGGCCGGTTCCCAGATACGCAGTATTTT.

This clonotype came up a few times. The J gene is TRBJ2-4, the V gene TRBV11-2; 13 nucleotides align to TRBD2. Trimming removed 5 bases from V and 0 bases from J; junction bases left unmatched: 13. CDR1 is SGHAT and CDR2 is FQNNGV in the germline V gene. This CDR3 is 20 amino acids long. The CDR3 DNA is TGTGCCAGCAGCCCCTCGACTAGCGGGGGGCCTATACTAGCCAAAAACATTCAGTACTTC. Protein product: CASSPSTSGGPILAKNIQYF.

The V and J genes are TRBV4-1 and TRBJ2-1; the D gene is possibly TRBD1 (5 bases). CDR3 length equals 14 residues. The V end was cut by 2 bases, the J end by 6 bases, with 11 bases between. The germline V gene encodes CDR1 MGHRA and CDR2 YSYEKL. The chain's CDR3 is CASSQRGVGNEQFF. The CDR3 nucleotides read TGCGCCAGCAGCCAAAGGGGCGTTGGCAATGAGCAGTTCTTC.

This sequence joins TRBV6-2 or TRBV6-3 and TRBJ2-2; D gene uncertain. The CDR3 loop spans 14 amino acids. Deletions cut 4 bases from V and 6 bases from J, with 12 bases between. Germline V gene data show CDR1 as MNHEY and CDR2 as SVGEGT. CDR3 sequence reads: CASSSNRSPGELFF. The DNA for the CDR3 is TGTGCCAGCAGTTCCAACCGCTCACCCGGGGAGCTGTTTTTT.

In this sample, this clonotype turned up a few times. The chain combines TRBV7-9 with TRBJ2-5; no clear D gene. Germline CDR1 and CDR2: SEHNR and FQNEAQ (reference sequence). Trimming took 5 bases from V and 5 from J, leaving 9 bases between them. CDR3 length: 12 amino acids. CDR3 sequence (DNA): TGTGCCAGCAGCCAGAATGGGGAGACCCAGTACTTC. Its translation is CASSQNGETQYF. Looking up the rest from reference TRBV7-9 and TRBJ2-5 gives the full variable domain: DTGVSQNPRHKITKRGQNVTFRCDPISEHNRLYWYRQTLGQGPEFLTYFQNEAQLEKSRLLSDRFSAERPKGSFSTLEIQRTEQGDSAMYLCASSQNGETQYFGPGTRLLVL.

This clonotype was counted only a few times. The gene calls are TRBV12-3 or TRBV12-4 and TRBJ2-7; maybe TRBD2 (5 bases). V was clipped by 6 bases and J by 0 bases, with 12 bases between them. The CDR3 runs to 14 residues. As DNA, the CDR3 is TGTGCCAGCAGGGCGACGGGGAGCTCCTACGAGCAGTACTTC. It specifies CASRATGSSYEQYF.

The CDR3 here is CASSLGAGRSYNEQFF. The CDR3 region has the DNA TGTGCCAGCAGTTTAGGGGCAGGGCGTTCCTACAATGAGCAGTTCTTC. V gene TRBV27 combines with J gene TRBJ2-1, with D perhaps TRBD1 (5 bases). The length of the CDR3 is 16 residues. Per germline, CDR1 MNHEY and CDR2 SMNVEV (reference sequence). Trimming left V 2 bases short and J 1 base short, with 12 bases between.

The chain combines TRBV30 with TRBJ1-1, with D possibly being TRBD1 (5 bases). This CDR3 region has 13 residues. Trimming left V 3 bases short and J 0 bases short, with 8 bases between. Germline V gene data show CDR1 as GTSNPN and CDR2 as SVGIG (reference sequence). This chain's CDR3 is CAWRTDVNTEAFF. As DNA, the CDR3 is TGTGCCTGGAGGACAGACGTGAACACTGAAGCTTTCTTT.

This clonotype was seen a handful of times. The chain combines TRBV20-1 with TRBJ2-7; unclear D gene. Deletions cut 3 bases from V and 4 bases from J, with 13 bases between. CDR1 is DFQATT and CDR2 is SNEGSKA in the germline V gene (reference sequence). This CDR3 is 13 amino acids long. The DNA for the CDR3 is TGCAGTGCTAGCCCTAACCTGTCTTACGAGCAGTACTTC. Residues: CSASPNLSYEQYF.

J is TRBJ2-6 and V is TRBV11-1; perhaps D is TRBD1 or TRBD2 (5 bases each). Germline CDR1 reads SGHAT; CDR2 reads FQDESV (reference sequence). V was clipped by 6 bases and J by 2 bases, with 20 bases between them. This CDR3 spans 18 amino acids. In DNA form, the CDR3 reads TGTGCCAGCAGTGAAGGCCCCGGGACCTATCCTGGGGCCAACGTCCTGACTTTC. Translating it yields CASSEGPGTYPGANVLTF.

This clonotype was detected many times. The chain couples TRBV12-3 or TRBV12-4 to TRBJ2-3; D is unresolved. Trimming cost V 6 bases and J 2 bases, with 9 bases left between them. The CDR3 is 13 amino acids. CDR3 sequence reads: CASSPTPTDTQYF. CDR3 sequence (DNA): TGTGCCAGCAGCCCGACACCCACAGATACGCAGTATTTT.

This rearrangement joins TRBV1 to TRBJ2-7; the DNA was not used to check the table's D call, TRBD1. TRBV1 is given as a pseudogene. CDR3 length: 11 residues. The CDR3 reads CTEIVGAEQYF. In DNA, the CDR3 is TGCACCGAGATCGTGGGGGCCGAGCAGTACTTC.

The chain couples TRBV5-8 to TRBJ2-1; D could derive from TRBD1 or TRBD2 (5 bases each). The V gene lost 1 base and the J gene lost 5 bases, with 16 bases spanning the gap. The CDR3 has 16 residues. Germline V gene lookup returns CDR1 SGHTS and CDR2 YDEGEE. The CDR3 DNA reads TGTGCCAGCAGCTTGTCGGGGCGGGTGACACACAATGAGCAGTTCTTC. It is translated as CASSLSGRVTHNEQFF. Looking up the rest from reference TRBV5-8 and TRBJ2-1 gives the full variable domain: EAGVTQSPTHLIKTRGQQATLRCSPISGHTSVYWYQQALGLGLQFLLWYDEGEERNRGNFPPRFSGRQFPNYSSELNVNALELEDSALYLCASSLSGRVTHNEQFFGPGTRLTVL.